This T cell receptor (beta chain) derives from a study of early T cells in non-severe SARS-CoV-2 infection. In the study overall: Bulk RNA from unsorted whole blood was sequenced; chains were unpaired.

V was shortened by 5 bases and J by 5 bases, with 10 bases between the two germline ends. The CDR3 sequence is 13 residues long. Germline CDR1 reads SEHNR; CDR2 reads FQNEAQ (reference sequence). Unique molecular identifier tags were affixed to discrete cDNA molecules. In TCRdb, the 5' RACE reads were re-called with MiXCR into one record per CDR3 protein. In the table there are about 80,000 distinct CDR3 sequences, around 10% of which are singletons. This TCR was sampled from an adult who was a healthcare worker with PCR-confirmed SARS-CoV-2 infection or an uninfected control (not recorded which). What was sequenced was whole blood. The chain couples TRBV7-9 to TRBJ2-1; the D is unclear. The chain's CDR3 is CASSTRDHNEQFF. The CDR3 region has the DNA TGTGCCAGCAGCACCCGAGACCACAATGAGCAGTTCTTC. The complete variable domain, with remaining parts taken from reference TRBV7-9 and TRBJ2-1, reads DTGVSQNPRHKITKRGQNVTFRCDPISEHNRLYWYRQTLGQGPEFLTYFQNEAQLEKSRLLSDRFSAERPKGSFSTLEIQRTEQGDSAMYLCASSTRDHNEQFFGPGTRLTVL.